The rows below give T cell receptor beta chains drawn from one sample of a study of shared clonotypes between healthy human individuals. Here immunoSEQ multiplex PCR was the method, and the copy in TCRdb shows in-frame clones only, minus some. The sample lists about 2.1 million clones, roughly 93% occurring once. Sequencing was carried out using naive CD8+ T cells from PBMCs. The origin of the receptors is a man aged 18 to 29 in good health. Some clones in this sample may be carry-over from other donors' samples. The CDR3 runs from the conserved cysteine through the conserved F or W. Each record gives: CDR3 length, clone size, V gene, D gene, J gene, CDR3 protein, CDR3 DNA. The D gene is left open where the match is weak. Clone size, where shown, is once, few, many, or a class for clones that have expanded.

13	-	TRBV27	TRBD1	TRBJ2-3	CATGGLSTDTQYF	TGCGCTACAGGGGGCCTTAGCACAGATACGCAGTATTTT
13	once	TRBV7-8	TRBD2	TRBJ2-7	CASSWGGKYEQYF	TGTGCCAGCTCCTGGGGGGGAAAATACGAGCAGTACTTC
15	-	TRBV4-1	-	TRBJ1-5	CASSQDGQGGQPQHF	TGCGCCAGCAGCCAAGACGGTCAGGGCGGACAGCCCCAGCATTTT
15	-	TRBV7-9	-	TRBJ2-7	CASSPTSPQPYEQYF	TGTGCCAGCAGCCCGACTTCCCCGCAACCCTACGAGCAGTACTTC
16	-	TRBV10-3	-	TRBJ2-1	CAISANAFGDNNEQFF	TGTGCCATCAGTGCGAACGCCTTTGGAGATAACAATGAGCAGTTCTTC
15	-	TRBV6-1	TRBD1	TRBJ1-2	CASVPGQGGLYGYTF	TGTGCCAGCGTCCCGGGACAGGGCGGGCTCTATGGCTACACCTTC
15	-	TRBV11-2	TRBD1	TRBJ1-2	CASSPRDSANYGYTF	TGTGCCAGCAGCCCTCGGGACAGCGCTAACTATGGCTACACCTTC
13	-	TRBV19	TRBD1	TRBJ1-1	CATRQGARTEAFF	TGTGCCACCCGACAGGGGGCGCGAACTGAAGCTTTCTTT
13	-	TRBV11-3	TRBD2	TRBJ2-7	CASSHGLDYEQYF	TGTGCCAGCAGCCACGGACTAGACTACGAGCAGTACTTC
15	once	TRBV23-1	-	TRBJ2-7	CASSQSKSRPYEQYF	TGCGCCAGCAGTCAATCAAAATCCAGACCCTACGAGCAGTACTTC
11	-	TRBV29-1	-	TRBJ2-5	CSGVGLAGEYF	TGCAGCGGGGTGGGGCTGGCCGGCGAGTACTTC
12	-	TRBV10-3	TRBD1	TRBJ2-1	CATDTGVDEQFF	TGTGCCACCGATACAGGGGTGGATGAGCAGTTCTTC
18	-	TRBV5-1	TRBD2	TRBJ2-5	CASSLRLAGEVVIETQYF	TGCGCCAGCAGCCTCCGACTAGCGGGAGAGGTCGTTATAGAGACCCAGTACTTC
14	-	TRBV9	TRBD1	TRBJ1-5	CASSESPGQGPQHF	TGTGCCAGCAGCGAGAGCCCCGGACAGGGACCCCAGCATTTT
15	-	TRBV6-5	-	TRBJ1-2	CASRLRAGLDYGYTF	TGTGCCAGCAGGCTACGAGCGGGACTGGACTATGGCTACACCTTC
14	-	TRBV7-9	-	TRBJ1-5	CASSLGGINQPQHF	TGTGCCAGCAGCCTAGGGGGGATCAATCAGCCCCAGCATTTT
15	-	TRBV7-6	TRBD2	TRBJ2-7	CASSLGSGVTYEQYF	TGTGCCAGCAGCTTAGGTAGCGGGGTTACCTACGAGCAGTACTTC
12	-	TRBV27	-	TRBJ2-7	CASSPNSLEQYF	TGTGCCAGCAGTCCCAACAGCTTAGAGCAGTACTTC
12	once	TRBV10-3	-	TRBJ2-1	CAISDHYNEQFF	TGTGCCATCAGTGATCATTACAATGAGCAGTTCTTC
16	-	TRBV9	TRBD1	TRBJ2-5	CASSLRTGIGQETQYF	TGTGCCAGCAGCCTACGGACAGGGATCGGGCAAGAGACCCAGTACTTC
15	-	TRBV28	-	TRBJ1-3	CASSLYGGPGNTIYF	TGTGCCAGCAGTTTATATGGGGGGCCCGGAAACACCATATATTTT
14	-	TRBV7-6	-	TRBJ2-2	CASSFLLTGGELFF	TGTGCCAGCAGCTTTCTTTTGACTGGCGGGGAGCTGTTTTTT
10	-	TRBV23-1	-	TRBJ1-1	CASRSQSAFF	TGCGCCAGCAGGTCCCAATCTGCTTTCTTT
15	-	TRBV5-1	-	TRBJ2-5	CASGRMGLPQETQYF	TGCGCCAGCGGTCGTATGGGACTGCCCCAAGAGACCCAGTACTTC
13	-	TRBV11-2	-	TRBJ2-1	CASSSNVGGEQFF	TGTGCCAGCAGCTCCAACGTAGGGGGTGAGCAGTTCTTC
17	-	TRBV7-6	TRBD2	TRBJ2-1	CASSALAGVSNYNEQFF	TGTGCCAGCAGCGCCCTAGCGGGAGTCTCCAACTACAATGAGCAGTTCTTC
15	-	TRBV4-3	-	TRBJ1-1	CASSQDAAGGLEAFF	TGCGCCAGCAGCCAAGATGCAGCCGGGGGTCTGGAAGCTTTCTTT
13	-	TRBV7-3	-	TRBJ2-1	CASSPPGGNEQFF	TGTGCCAGCAGCCCCCCTGGCGGGAATGAGCAGTTCTTC
16	-	TRBV27	-	TRBJ2-2	CASSFAPGTTTGELFF	TGTGCCAGCAGTTTCGCCCCCGGGACAACCACCGGGGAGCTGTTTTTT
15	-	TRBV4-2	-	TRBJ2-7	CASSQVEGSSYEQYF	TGTGCCAGCAGCCAAGTGGAGGGATCCTCCTACGAGCAGTACTTC
13	-	TRBV29-1	-	TRBJ1-3	CSVAMGSGNTIYF	TGCAGCGTTGCAATGGGTTCTGGAAACACCATATATTTT
16	-	TRBV9	-	TRBJ1-3	CASSVEIRDSGNTIYF	TGTGCCAGCAGCGTAGAAATCCGGGACTCTGGAAACACCATATATTTT
13	-	TRBV6-1	-	TRBJ2-7	CASSDGGAHEQYF	TGTGCCAGCAGTGATGGGGGGGCCCACGAGCAGTACTTC
12	once	TRBV5-8	-	TRBJ2-3	CASSLIGDTQYF	TGTGCCAGCAGCTTAATAGGAGATACGCAGTATTTT
14	-	TRBV6-5	-	TRBJ2-1	CASSYSQTGNEQFF	TGTGCCAGCAGTTACTCGCAGACAGGCAATGAGCAGTTCTTC
12	once	TRBV5-6	-	TRBJ2-5	CASSPYQETQYF	TGTGCCAGCAGCCCGTACCAAGAGACCCAGTACTTC
14	-	TRBV7-9	TRBD1	TRBJ1-3	CASSLDRGSDTIYF	TGTGCCAGCAGCTTAGACAGGGGGTCGGACACCATATATTTT
14	-	TRBV6-5	TRBD1	TRBJ1-5	CASRHRGTNQPQHF	TGTGCCAGCAGGCACAGGGGAACCAATCAGCCCCAGCATTTT
13	-	TRBV6-1	-	TRBJ2-7	CASSEAMGYEQYF	TGTGCCAGCAGTGAAGCGATGGGGTACGAGCAGTACTTC
14	-	TRBV29-1	-	TRBJ2-1	CSVVWVLGRNEQFF	TGCAGCGTTGTGTGGGTATTAGGGCGGAATGAGCAGTTCTTC
11	-	TRBV11-2	-	TRBJ2-7	CASSLVHEQYF	TGTGCCAGCAGCTTAGTGCACGAGCAGTACTTC